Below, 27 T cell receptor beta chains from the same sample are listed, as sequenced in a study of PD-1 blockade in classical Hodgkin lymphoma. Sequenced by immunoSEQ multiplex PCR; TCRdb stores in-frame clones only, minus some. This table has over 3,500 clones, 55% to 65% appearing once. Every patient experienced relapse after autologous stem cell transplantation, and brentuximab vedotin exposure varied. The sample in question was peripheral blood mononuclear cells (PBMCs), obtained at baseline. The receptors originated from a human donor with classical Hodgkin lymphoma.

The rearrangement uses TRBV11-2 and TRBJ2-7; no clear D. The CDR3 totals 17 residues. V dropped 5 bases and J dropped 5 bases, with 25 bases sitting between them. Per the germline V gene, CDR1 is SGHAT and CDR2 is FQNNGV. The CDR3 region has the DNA TGTGCCAGCAGCCGTTACCCCCGGTCAAGTTCACTCCACGAGCAGTACTTC. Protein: CASSRYPRSSSLHEQYF.

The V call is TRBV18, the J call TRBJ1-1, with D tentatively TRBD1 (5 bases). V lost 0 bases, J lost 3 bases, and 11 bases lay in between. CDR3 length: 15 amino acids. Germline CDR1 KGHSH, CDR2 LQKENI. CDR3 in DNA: TGTGCCAGCTCACCACCGAGAGGGGTCCACACTGAAGCTTTCTTT. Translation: CASSPPRGVHTEAFF.

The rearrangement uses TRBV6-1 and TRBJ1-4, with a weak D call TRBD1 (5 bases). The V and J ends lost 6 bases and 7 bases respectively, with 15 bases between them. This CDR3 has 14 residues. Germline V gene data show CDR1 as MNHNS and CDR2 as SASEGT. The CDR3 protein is CASRAGSWGEKLFF. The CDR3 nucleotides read TGTGCCAGCAGAGCAGGGTCTTGGGGTGAAAAACTGTTTTTT.

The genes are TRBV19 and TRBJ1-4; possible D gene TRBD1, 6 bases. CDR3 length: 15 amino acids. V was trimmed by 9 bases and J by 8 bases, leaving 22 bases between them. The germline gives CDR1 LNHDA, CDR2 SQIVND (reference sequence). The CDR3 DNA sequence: TGTGCCAGCTTGCCTTCTGGGGGGGCGGGCGAAAAACTGTTTTTT. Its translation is CASLPSGGAGEKLFF.

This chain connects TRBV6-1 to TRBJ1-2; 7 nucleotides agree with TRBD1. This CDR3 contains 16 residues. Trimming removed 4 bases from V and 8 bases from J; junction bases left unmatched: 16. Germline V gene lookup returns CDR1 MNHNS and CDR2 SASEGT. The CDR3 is CASSAGKGAAPWGYTF. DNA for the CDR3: TGTGCCAGCAGTGCGGGGAAGGGGGCGGCCCCATGGGGCTACACCTTC.

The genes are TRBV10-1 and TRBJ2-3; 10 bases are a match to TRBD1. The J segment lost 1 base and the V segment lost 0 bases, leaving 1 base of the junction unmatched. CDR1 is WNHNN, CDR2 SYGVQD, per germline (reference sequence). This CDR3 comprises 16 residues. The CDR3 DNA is TGCGCCAGCAGTGAGTCAGGGACAGGGGGCACAGATACGCAGTATTTT. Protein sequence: CASSESGTGGTDTQYF.

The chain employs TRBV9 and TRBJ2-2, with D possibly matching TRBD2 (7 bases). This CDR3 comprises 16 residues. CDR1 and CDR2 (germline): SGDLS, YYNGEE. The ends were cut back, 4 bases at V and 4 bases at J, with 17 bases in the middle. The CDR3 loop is CASSLRGGARTGELFF. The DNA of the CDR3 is TGTGCCAGCAGCCTTAGAGGGGGGGCCCGCACCGGGGAGCTGTTTTTT.

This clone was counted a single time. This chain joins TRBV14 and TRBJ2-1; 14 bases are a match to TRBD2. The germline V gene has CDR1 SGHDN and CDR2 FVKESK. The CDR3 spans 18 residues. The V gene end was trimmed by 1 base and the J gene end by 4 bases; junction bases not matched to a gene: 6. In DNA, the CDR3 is TGTGCCAGCAGCCAAGGACTAGCGGGGGGGCCTAAATACAATGAGCAGTTCTTC. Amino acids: CASSQGLAGGPKYNEQFF. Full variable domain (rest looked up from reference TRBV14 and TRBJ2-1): EAGVTQFPSHSVIEKGQTVTLRCDPISGHDNLYWYRRVMGKEIKFLLHFVKESKQDESGMPNNRFLAERTGGTYSTLKVQPAELEDSGVYFCASSQGLAGGPKYNEQFFGPGTRLTVL.

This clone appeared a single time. CDR3 loop: CASSRRGQETQYF. The CDR3 nucleotides read TGTGCCAGCAGCCGGCGGGGGCAAGAGACCCAGTACTTC. J is TRBJ2-5 and V is TRBV7-7; 7 bases match TRBD2. The J segment lost 2 bases and the V segment lost 5 bases, leaving 2 bases of the junction unmatched. Looked up from germline, CDR1 is SSHAT and CDR2 is FNYEAQ (reference sequence). CDR3 length: 13 amino acids.

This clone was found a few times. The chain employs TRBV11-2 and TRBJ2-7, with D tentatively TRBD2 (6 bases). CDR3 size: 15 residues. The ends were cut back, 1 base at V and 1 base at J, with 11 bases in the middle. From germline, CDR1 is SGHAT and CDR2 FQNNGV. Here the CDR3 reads CASSLAGTRSYEQYF. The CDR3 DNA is TGTGCCAGCAGCTTAGCAGGGACTCGATCCTACGAGCAGTACTTC.

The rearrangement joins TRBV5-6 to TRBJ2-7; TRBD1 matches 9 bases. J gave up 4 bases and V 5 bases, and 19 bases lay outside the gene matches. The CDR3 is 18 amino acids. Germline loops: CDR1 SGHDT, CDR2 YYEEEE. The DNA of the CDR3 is TGTGCCAGCAGATCCACAGGGTTTGGGGGGACAGGGTTTTACGAGCAGTACTTC. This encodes CASRSTGFGGTGFYEQYF. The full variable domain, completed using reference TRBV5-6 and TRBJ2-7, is DAGVTQSPTHLIKTRGQQVTLRCSPKSGHDTVSWYQQALGQGPQFIFQYYEEEERQRGNFPDRFSGHQFPNYSSELNVNALLLGDSALYLCASRSTGFGGTGFYEQYFGPGTRLTVT.

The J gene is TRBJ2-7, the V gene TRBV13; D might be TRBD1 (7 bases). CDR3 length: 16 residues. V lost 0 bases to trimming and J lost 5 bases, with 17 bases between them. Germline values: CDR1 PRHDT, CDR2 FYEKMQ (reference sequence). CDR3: CASSLGLGQGGDEQYF. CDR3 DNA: TGTGCCAGCAGCTTAGGCCTGGGGCAGGGGGGTGACGAGCAGTACTTC. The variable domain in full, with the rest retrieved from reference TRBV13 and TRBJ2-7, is AAGVIQSPRHLIKEKRETATLKCYPIPRHDTVYWYQQGPGQDPQFLISFYEKMQSDKGSIPDRFSAQQFSDYHSELNMSSLELGDSALYFCASSLGLGQGGDEQYFGPGTRLTVT.

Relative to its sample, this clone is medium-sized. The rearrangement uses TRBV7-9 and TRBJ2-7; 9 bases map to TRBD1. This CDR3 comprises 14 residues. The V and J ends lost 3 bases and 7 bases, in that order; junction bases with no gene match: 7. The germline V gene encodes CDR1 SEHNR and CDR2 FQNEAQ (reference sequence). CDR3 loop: CASSLVGQGREQYF. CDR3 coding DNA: TGTGCCAGCAGCTTGGTGGGACAGGGCAGGGAGCAGTACTTC.

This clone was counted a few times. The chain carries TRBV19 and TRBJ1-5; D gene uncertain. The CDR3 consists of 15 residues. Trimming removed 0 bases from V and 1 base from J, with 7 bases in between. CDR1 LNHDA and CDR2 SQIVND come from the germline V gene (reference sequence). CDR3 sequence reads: CASSIDGDSNQPQHF. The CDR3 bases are TGTGCCAGTAGTATAGATGGAGACAGCAATCAGCCCCAGCATTTT.

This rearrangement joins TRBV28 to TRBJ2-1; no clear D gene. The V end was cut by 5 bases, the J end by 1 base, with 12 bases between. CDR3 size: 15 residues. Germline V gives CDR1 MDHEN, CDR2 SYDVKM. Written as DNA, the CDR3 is TGTGCCAGCAGTCGTATCCAGAGTTCCTACAATGAGCAGTTCTTC. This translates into CASSRIQSSYNEQFF.

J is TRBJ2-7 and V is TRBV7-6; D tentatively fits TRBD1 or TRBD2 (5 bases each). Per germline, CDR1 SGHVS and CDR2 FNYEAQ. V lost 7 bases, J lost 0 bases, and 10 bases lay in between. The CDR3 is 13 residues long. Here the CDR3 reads CASTAGTSYEQYF. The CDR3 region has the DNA TGTGCCAGCACCGCCGGGACCTCCTACGAGCAGTACTTC.

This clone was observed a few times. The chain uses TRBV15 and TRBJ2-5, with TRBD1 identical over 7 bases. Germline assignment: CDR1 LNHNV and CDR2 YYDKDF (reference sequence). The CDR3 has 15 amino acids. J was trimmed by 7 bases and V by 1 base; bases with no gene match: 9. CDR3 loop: CATSRGGQAEGTQYF. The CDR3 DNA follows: TGTGCCACCAGCAGAGGAGGACAGGCGGAAGGGACCCAGTACTTC.

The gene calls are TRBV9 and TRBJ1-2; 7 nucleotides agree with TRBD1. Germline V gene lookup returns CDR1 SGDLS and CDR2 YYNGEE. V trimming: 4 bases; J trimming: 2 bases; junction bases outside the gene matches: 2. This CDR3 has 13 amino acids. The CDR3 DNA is TGTGCCAGCAGCACAGGGGCAAACTATGGCTACACCTTC. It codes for CASSTGANYGYTF.

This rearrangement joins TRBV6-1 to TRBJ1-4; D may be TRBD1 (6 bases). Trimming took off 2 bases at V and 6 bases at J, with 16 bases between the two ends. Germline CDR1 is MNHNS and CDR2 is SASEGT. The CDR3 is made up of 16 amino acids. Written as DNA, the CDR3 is TGTGCCAGCAGTGAACGTGGACAGCCTAGGGATGAAAAACTGTTTTTT. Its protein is CASSERGQPRDEKLFF.

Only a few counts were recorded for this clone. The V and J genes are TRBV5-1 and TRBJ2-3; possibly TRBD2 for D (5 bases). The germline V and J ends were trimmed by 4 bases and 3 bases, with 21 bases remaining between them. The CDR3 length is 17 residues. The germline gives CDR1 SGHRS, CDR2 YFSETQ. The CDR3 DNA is TGCGCCAGCAGCCAACTTTCGAGCGGTGGTGTAACAGATACGCAGTATTTT. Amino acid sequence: CASSQLSSGGVTDTQYF. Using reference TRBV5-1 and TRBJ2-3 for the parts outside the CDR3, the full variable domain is KAGVTQTPRYLIKTRGQQVTLSCSPISGHRSVSWYQQTPGQGLQFLFEYFSETQRNKGNFPGRFSGRQFSNSRSEMNVSTLELGDSALYLCASSQLSSGGVTDTQYFGPGTRLTVL.

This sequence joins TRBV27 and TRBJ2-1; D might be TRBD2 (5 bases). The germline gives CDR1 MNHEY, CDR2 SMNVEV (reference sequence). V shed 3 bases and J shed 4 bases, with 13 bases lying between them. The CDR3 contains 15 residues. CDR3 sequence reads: CASSFRRGFYNEQFF. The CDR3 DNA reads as TGTGCCAGCAGTTTTCGCCGGGGATTTTACAATGAGCAGTTCTTC.

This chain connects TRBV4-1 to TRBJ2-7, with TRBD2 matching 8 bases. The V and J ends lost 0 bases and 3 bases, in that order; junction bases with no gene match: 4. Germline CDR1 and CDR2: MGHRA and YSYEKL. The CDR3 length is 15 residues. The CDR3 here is CASSQDDGGVYEQYF. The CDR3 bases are TGCGCCAGCAGCCAAGATGACGGGGGGGTCTACGAGCAGTACTTC.

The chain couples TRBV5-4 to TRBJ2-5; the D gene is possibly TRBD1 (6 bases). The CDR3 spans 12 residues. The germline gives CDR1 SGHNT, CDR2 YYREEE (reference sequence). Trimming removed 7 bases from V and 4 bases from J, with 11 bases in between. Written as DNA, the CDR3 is TGTGCCAGCGGGATGGGGGCAGAGACCCAGTACTTC. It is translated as CASGMGAETQYF.

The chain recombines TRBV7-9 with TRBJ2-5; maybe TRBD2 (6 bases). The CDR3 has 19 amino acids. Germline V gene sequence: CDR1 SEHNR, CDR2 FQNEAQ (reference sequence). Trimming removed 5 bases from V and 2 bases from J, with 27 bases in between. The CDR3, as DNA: TGTGCCAGCAGCGGAGGGTGGCAGCGACGTAGCTACAATCAAGAGACCCAGTACTTC. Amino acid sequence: CASSGGWQRRSYNQETQYF.

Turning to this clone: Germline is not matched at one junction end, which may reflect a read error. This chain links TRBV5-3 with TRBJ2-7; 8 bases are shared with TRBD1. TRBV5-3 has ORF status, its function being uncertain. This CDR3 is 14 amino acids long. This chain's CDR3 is CASSLRQGIYEQYF. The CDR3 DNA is TGTGCCAGCAGCTTAAGACAGGGGATCTACGAGCAGTACTTC.

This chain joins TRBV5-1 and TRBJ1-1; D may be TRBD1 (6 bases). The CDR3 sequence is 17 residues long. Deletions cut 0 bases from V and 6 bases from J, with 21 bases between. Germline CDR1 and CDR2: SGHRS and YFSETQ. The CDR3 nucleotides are TGCGCCAGCAGCTTGGCCCTAACCGCAGGGGTCGCTTCTGAAGCTTTCTTT. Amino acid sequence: CASSLALTAGVASEAFF.

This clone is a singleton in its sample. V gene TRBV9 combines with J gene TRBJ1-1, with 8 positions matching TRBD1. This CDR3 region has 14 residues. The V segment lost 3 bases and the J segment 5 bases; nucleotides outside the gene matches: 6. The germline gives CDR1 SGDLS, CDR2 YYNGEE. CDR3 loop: CASSGQGQRTEAFF. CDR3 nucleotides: TGTGCCAGCAGCGGACAGGGGCAGAGGACTGAAGCTTTCTTT.